The clone carrying this T cell receptor beta chain was seen a handful of times. The data originate from a study of cytomegalovirus exposure and HLA in healthy donors. It was with 60 Vbeta and 13 Jbeta primers that the PCR ran. Assay: immunoSEQ multiplex PCR; the TCRdb copy retains only in-frame clones and omits some. The table records 150,000 to 200,000 clones, roughly 73% of them present only once. The origin of this receptor is a woman in her thirties or forties in good health and CMV-seropositive. Sequencing used PBMCs.

The CDR3 DNA reads as TGTGCCAGCACCCGGGACTACAGAGGCGGGGAGCTGTTTTTT. Translated: CASTRDYRGGELFF. V is TRBV18 and J is TRBJ2-2; the match to TRBD2 covers 7 bases. The CDR3 spans 14 residues. V shed 8 bases and J 7 bases; nucleotides not matched to a gene: 10. Germline V CDR1 and CDR2: KGHSH, LQKENI.